The rows below give T cell receptor beta chains drawn from one sample of a study of blood T cell repertoires in COVID-19. Generated by immunoSEQ multiplex PCR, the TCRdb table keeps only in-frame clones and is missing some. Of some 180,000 clones in the sample, roughly 79% were seen once. Material for sequencing was peripheral blood. The receptors here all came from a woman in her 40s with COVID-19, enrolled during active disease. Both conserved end residues are trimmed from each CDR3.

V: TRBV11-2
CDR3: ASSLVPQGLPLKVQY

V: TRBV9
CDR3: ASSVDWGGQETQY

V: TRBV7-9
CDR3: ASTKTGGPFMDTEAF

V: TRBV18
CDR3: ASSPAGFSGNTIY

V: TRBV9
CDR3: ASSLQGSNQPQH

V: TRBV10-1
CDR3: ASSGARGSTDTQY

V: TRBV14
CDR3: ASSQDGNVYTEAF

V: TRBV28
CDR3: ASPPSGTLAEVKEQF

V: TRBV27
CDR3: ASSSLAGGTDTQY

V: TRBV12-3/TRBV12-4
CDR3: ASRTGGVYGYT

V: TRBV25-1
CDR3: ASSLAGELETQY

V: TRBV9
CDR3: ASSRPGELF

V: TRBV5-6
CDR3: ASSRGTTGIEQY

V: TRBV28
CDR3: ATRRDYSNTEAF

V: TRBV3-1/TRBV3-2
CDR3: ASSQGFRESPYEQY

V: TRBV10-2
CDR3: ASRVSSSGTGVPVSFNSPLH

V: TRBV7-9
CDR3: AGGTENQPQH

V: TRBV10-3
CDR3: ATSSGGTQY

V: TRBV19
CDR3: ASSIRSSYNSPLH

V: TRBV6-1
CDR3: ASSDPVFGTDTQY

V: TRBV20-1
CDR3: SASPAEYTEAF

V: TRBV28
CDR3: ASTGQDNSPLH

V: TRBV4-1
CDR3: ASSQTPSYGYT

V: TRBV29-1
CDR3: SVELSRTDTQY

V: TRBV29-1
CDR3: SVERGSNTEAF

V: TRBV7-6
CDR3: ASSPIGVFGANVLT

V: TRBV7-9
CDR3: ASSTGLASTYEQY

V: TRBV28
CDR3: ASSFPRSRGDSPLH

V: TRBV19
CDR3: ASSMSRRDTQY

V: TRBV7-3
CDR3: ASSLSGGSTDTQY

V: TRBV28
CDR3: ASSSGTSGRLREQF

V: TRBV18
CDR3: ASSQSGGFYNEQF

V: TRBV9
CDR3: ASSFTGDKGELF

V: TRBV6-1
CDR3: ASSEQARDTQY

V: TRBV4-1
CDR3: ASSHSSDSYNEQF

V: TRBV10-2
CDR3: ASSEPGLNTEAF

V: TRBV14
CDR3: ASSHPTSSYNEQF

V: TRBV3-1/TRBV3-2
CDR3: ASSQVRAYGYT

V: TRBV28
CDR3: ASSRWTLTV

V: TRBV10-2
CDR3: ASSEHVARSTDTQY

V: TRBV12-3/TRBV12-4
CDR3: ASSLGTGGEQY

V: TRBV11-2
CDR3: ASSFIGTGSNSPLH

V: TRBV19
CDR3: ASSRNRGLTGELF

V: TRBV28
CDR3: ASSLRQGYNSPLH

V: TRBV29-1
CDR3: SVVTGTGELF

V: TRBV27
CDR3: ASSTYGTGGLGGSYEQY

V: TRBV7-9
CDR3: ASSFSGLPYEQY

V: TRBV7-9
CDR3: ASSPRVSDVFEKLF